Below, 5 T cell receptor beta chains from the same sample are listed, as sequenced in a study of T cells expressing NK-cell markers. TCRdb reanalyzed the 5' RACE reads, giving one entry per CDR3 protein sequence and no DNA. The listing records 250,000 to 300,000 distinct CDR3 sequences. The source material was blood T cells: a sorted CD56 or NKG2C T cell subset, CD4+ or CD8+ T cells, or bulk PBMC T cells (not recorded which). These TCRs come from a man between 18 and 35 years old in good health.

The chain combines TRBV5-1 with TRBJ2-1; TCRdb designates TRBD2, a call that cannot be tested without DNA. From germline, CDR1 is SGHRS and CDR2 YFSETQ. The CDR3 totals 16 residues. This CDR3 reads CASRLAGGSSYNEQFF.

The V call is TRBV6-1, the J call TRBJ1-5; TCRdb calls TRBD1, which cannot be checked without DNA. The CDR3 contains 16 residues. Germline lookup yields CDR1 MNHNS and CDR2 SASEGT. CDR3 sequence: CASSEGAPRGNQPQHF.

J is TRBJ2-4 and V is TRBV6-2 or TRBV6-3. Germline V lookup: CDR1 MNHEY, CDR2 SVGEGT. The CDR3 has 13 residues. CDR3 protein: CASSYGARGIQYF.

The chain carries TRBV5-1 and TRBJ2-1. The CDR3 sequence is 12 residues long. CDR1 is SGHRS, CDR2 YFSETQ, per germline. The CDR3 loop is CASSFTRIEQFF.

The CDR3 is CASSFGQPELGQPQHF. The J gene is TRBJ1-5, the V gene TRBV6-5. Germline lookup yields CDR1 MNHEY and CDR2 SVGAGI. The CDR3 loop spans 16 amino acids.